Sequencing of this T cell receptor beta chain was carried out in a study of CD8+ T cells in alopecia areata. Study overall: Tofacitinib was taken orally by treated patients, and the dose was 5 to 10 mg twice daily. Patients given treatment had severity scored by the percentage of scalp area affected.

Note on this clone: Its specificity is not known.

RNA was isolated and reverse transcribed to cDNA, the sequencing template. The table came from immunoSEQ multiplex PCR; TCRdb's copy has only in-frame clones and leaves some out. The table records 150,000 to 200,000 clones, approximately 61% of them present only once. As to treatment: oral pan-JAK inhibitor, 5-10 mg twice daily. V was pared by 8 bases and J by 0 bases, with 7 bases between. This CDR3 spans 11 amino acids. CDR1 and CDR2 (germline): SQVTM, ANQGSEA. Findings and caveats of the study: Scalp and blood retained many expanded lesional clones during tofacitinib.

The V and J genes are TRBV29-1 and TRBJ1-2, with D hard to call. Material: CD4+ T cells sorted from blood, obtained at week 24, from a patient treated with tofacitinib. The sequence was obtained from a human donor with alopecia areata. The DNA of the CDR3 is TGCAGCCCTGGGTCTAACTATGGCTACACCTTC. Its translation: CSPGSNYGYTF.